This T cell receptor (beta chain) stems from a study of identical twins. The CDR3 covers 11 residues. Germline CDR1 reads KGHDR; CDR2 reads SFDVKD. V lost 7 bases to trimming and J lost 4 bases, with 4 bases between them. TCRdb reprocessed the 5' RACE reads via MiXCR and lists one record per CDR3 protein. This sample has about 520,000 distinct CDR3 sequences, with 22% found just once. The same specimen was also included in a second study, on T cells expressing NK-cell markers. From that second work: Sorted CD3+CD56+NKG2C+, CD3+CD56+NKG2C- and CD3+CD56-NKG2C+ T cells supplied TCR beta repertoires. With an anti-gamma-delta TCR antibody, sorting in several experiments was kept to alpha-beta TCR T cells. Dominant NKG2C+ clonotypes in six donors made up about 1.0-7.5% of CD8+ T cells.

The rearrangement uses TRBV24-1 and TRBJ2-1; D not resolved. The TCR sequence derives from a woman between 18 and 29 years old in good health. Sequenced: CD4+ T cells sorted from blood. The DNA for the CDR3 is TGTGCCACCAGCCAATACAATGAGCAGTTCTTC. Translated: CATSQYNEQFF.